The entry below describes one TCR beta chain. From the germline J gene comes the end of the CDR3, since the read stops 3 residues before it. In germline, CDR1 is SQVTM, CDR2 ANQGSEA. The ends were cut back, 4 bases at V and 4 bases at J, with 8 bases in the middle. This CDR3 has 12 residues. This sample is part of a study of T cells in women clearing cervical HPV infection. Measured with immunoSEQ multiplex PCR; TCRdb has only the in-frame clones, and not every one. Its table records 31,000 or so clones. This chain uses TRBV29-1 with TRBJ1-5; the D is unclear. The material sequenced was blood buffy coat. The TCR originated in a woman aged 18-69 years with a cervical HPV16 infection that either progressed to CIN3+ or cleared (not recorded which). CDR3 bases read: TGCAGCGTTGGAGGGTGGAATCAGCCC. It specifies CSVGGWNQP. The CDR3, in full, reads CSVGGWNQPQHF.